Following are 11 T cell receptor beta chains from one sample sequenced in a study of blood T cell repertoires in COVID-19. TCRdb's table, derived via immunoSEQ multiplex PCR, lists solely in-frame clones and lacks some. The data contain about 140,000 clones, approximately 86% of them seen just once; the ten biggest clones take up roughly 5%. Sequenced input: peripheral blood. Every receptor here comes from a human donor in a cohort sampled during active COVID-19.

The chain recombines TRBV5-5 with TRBJ1-1; D possibly corresponds to TRBD1 (5 bases). Per germline, CDR1 SGHKS and CDR2 YYEKEE (reference sequence). Trimming cost V 0 bases and J 4 bases, with 10 bases left between them. The length of the CDR3 is 14 residues. CDR3 DNA: TGTGCCAGCAGCTTGGTGGGGGGGAGCACTGAAGCTTTCTTT. The encoded protein is CASSLVGGSTEAFF.

This clone was counted between two and nine times. The V call is TRBV18, the J call TRBJ2-3, with D possibly TRBD2 on 6 matching bases. Germline V gene lookup returns CDR1 KGHSH and CDR2 LQKENI. Trimming removed 6 bases from V and 6 bases from J, with 28 bases in between. The CDR3 spans 18 residues. The CDR3 protein is CASSSDWEVTGYMDTQYF. The CDR3 DNA is TGTGCCAGCTCGTCCGACTGGGAGGTGACGGGCTATATGGATACGCAGTATTTT.

The V gene is TRBV10-3, the J gene TRBJ2-7, with a tentative D call TRBD1 (7 bases). The CDR3 contains 14 residues. Per germline, CDR1 ENHRY and CDR2 SYGVKD. Trimming removed 6 bases at V and 1 base at J, with 13 bases between. CDR3 DNA sequence: TGTGCCATCAGACCTGCAGGGGGGTCCTACGAGCAGTACTTC. Translating gives CAIRPAGGSYEQYF.

The V and J genes are TRBV19 and TRBJ1-1; D may be TRBD1 (5 bases). From germline, CDR1 is LNHDA and CDR2 SQIVND (reference sequence). V lost 7 bases, J lost 1 base, and 19 bases lay in between. This CDR3 is built from 16 residues. DNA of the CDR3: TGTGCCAGTACCATCCTATGGGGCAATGAGAACACTGAAGCTTTCTTT. Protein: CASTILWGNENTEAFF. The complete variable domain, with remaining parts taken from reference TRBV19 and TRBJ1-1, reads DGGITQSPKYLFRKEGQNVTLSCEQNLNHDAMYWYRQDPGQGLRLIYYSQIVNDFQKGDIAEGYSVSREKKESFPLTVTSAQKNPTAFYLCASTILWGNENTEAFFGQGTRLTVV.

The chain combines TRBV28 with TRBJ1-4, with D possibly matching TRBD1 (6 bases). The CDR3 has 16 amino acids. From germline, CDR1 is MDHEN and CDR2 SYDVKM. V dropped 6 bases and J dropped 4 bases, with 18 bases sitting between them. The CDR3 DNA is TGTGCCAGCAGGCGCCCCGGGGGGGCCTATAATGAAAAACTGTTTTTT. Translated: CASRRPGGAYNEKLFF.

The chain carries TRBV29-1 and TRBJ2-3, with 11 bases lining up with TRBD2. The V gene's germline CDR1 is SQVTM and CDR2 ANQGSEA. CDR3 length: 15 amino acids. Unmatched junction bases numbered 2, after V lost 3 bases and J lost 0 bases. In nucleotides, the CDR3 is TGCAGCGTTGATCTAGCGGGGGGTAGCACAGATACGCAGTATTTT. Its translation is CSVDLAGGSTDTQYF.

In the case of this clone: The sample carries other DNA sequences with the same CDR3. The chain is built from TRBV2 and TRBJ2-3; D gene ambiguous. This CDR3 is built from 13 residues. The V end was cut by 7 bases, the J end by 4 bases, with 12 bases between. CDR1 and CDR2 (germline): SNHLY, FYNNEI. This CDR3 is CASTRGRADTQYF. The CDR3, as DNA: TGTGCCAGCACCCGAGGCCGCGCAGATACGCAGTATTTT.

The chain recombines TRBV30 with TRBJ2-1; 12 bases fit TRBD1. CDR3 length: 15 residues. V shed 3 bases and J 6 bases; nucleotides not matched to a gene: 6. CDR1 and CDR2 (germline): GTSNPN, SVGIG (reference sequence). CDR3 sequence reads: CAWSKGQGAGNEQFF. CDR3 DNA: TGTGCCTGGAGCAAGGGACAGGGGGCAGGCAATGAGCAGTTCTTC.

V gene TRBV10-1 combines with J gene TRBJ1-1; TRBD1 aligns across 7 bases. The V gene end was trimmed by 5 bases and the J gene end by 0 bases; junction bases not matched to a gene: 6. The CDR3 extends over 15 amino acids. Germline loops: CDR1 WNHNN, CDR2 SYGVQD (reference sequence). The CDR3 nucleotides read TGCGCCAGCAGTTCGGACAGGACGATGAACACTGAAGCTTTCTTT. Its translation is CASSSDRTMNTEAFF.

This clone was detected only a few times. The V call is TRBV28, the J call TRBJ1-2; TRBD1 agrees at 8 bases. CDR1 is MDHEN, CDR2 SYDVKM, per germline. With 6 bases clipped from V and 8 bases from J, the junction kept 8 bases outside the gene matches. The CDR3 spans 13 residues. CDR3 nucleotide sequence: TGTGCCAGCAGGCATGGACAGGGCGCCGGCTACACCTTC. Its protein product is CASRHGQGAGYTF.

A note on this clone: An end of the junction does not agree with germline; a read error may underlie this. The CDR3 bases are TGTGCCAGCAGTAAAGCACACGGGTCCTACGAGCAGTACTTC. The encoded protein is CASSKAHGSYEQYF. V usage is TRBV6-1 and J usage is TRBJ2-7; D is ambiguous. Germline V gene data show CDR1 as MNHNS and CDR2 as SASEGT. This CDR3 is 14 amino acids long.